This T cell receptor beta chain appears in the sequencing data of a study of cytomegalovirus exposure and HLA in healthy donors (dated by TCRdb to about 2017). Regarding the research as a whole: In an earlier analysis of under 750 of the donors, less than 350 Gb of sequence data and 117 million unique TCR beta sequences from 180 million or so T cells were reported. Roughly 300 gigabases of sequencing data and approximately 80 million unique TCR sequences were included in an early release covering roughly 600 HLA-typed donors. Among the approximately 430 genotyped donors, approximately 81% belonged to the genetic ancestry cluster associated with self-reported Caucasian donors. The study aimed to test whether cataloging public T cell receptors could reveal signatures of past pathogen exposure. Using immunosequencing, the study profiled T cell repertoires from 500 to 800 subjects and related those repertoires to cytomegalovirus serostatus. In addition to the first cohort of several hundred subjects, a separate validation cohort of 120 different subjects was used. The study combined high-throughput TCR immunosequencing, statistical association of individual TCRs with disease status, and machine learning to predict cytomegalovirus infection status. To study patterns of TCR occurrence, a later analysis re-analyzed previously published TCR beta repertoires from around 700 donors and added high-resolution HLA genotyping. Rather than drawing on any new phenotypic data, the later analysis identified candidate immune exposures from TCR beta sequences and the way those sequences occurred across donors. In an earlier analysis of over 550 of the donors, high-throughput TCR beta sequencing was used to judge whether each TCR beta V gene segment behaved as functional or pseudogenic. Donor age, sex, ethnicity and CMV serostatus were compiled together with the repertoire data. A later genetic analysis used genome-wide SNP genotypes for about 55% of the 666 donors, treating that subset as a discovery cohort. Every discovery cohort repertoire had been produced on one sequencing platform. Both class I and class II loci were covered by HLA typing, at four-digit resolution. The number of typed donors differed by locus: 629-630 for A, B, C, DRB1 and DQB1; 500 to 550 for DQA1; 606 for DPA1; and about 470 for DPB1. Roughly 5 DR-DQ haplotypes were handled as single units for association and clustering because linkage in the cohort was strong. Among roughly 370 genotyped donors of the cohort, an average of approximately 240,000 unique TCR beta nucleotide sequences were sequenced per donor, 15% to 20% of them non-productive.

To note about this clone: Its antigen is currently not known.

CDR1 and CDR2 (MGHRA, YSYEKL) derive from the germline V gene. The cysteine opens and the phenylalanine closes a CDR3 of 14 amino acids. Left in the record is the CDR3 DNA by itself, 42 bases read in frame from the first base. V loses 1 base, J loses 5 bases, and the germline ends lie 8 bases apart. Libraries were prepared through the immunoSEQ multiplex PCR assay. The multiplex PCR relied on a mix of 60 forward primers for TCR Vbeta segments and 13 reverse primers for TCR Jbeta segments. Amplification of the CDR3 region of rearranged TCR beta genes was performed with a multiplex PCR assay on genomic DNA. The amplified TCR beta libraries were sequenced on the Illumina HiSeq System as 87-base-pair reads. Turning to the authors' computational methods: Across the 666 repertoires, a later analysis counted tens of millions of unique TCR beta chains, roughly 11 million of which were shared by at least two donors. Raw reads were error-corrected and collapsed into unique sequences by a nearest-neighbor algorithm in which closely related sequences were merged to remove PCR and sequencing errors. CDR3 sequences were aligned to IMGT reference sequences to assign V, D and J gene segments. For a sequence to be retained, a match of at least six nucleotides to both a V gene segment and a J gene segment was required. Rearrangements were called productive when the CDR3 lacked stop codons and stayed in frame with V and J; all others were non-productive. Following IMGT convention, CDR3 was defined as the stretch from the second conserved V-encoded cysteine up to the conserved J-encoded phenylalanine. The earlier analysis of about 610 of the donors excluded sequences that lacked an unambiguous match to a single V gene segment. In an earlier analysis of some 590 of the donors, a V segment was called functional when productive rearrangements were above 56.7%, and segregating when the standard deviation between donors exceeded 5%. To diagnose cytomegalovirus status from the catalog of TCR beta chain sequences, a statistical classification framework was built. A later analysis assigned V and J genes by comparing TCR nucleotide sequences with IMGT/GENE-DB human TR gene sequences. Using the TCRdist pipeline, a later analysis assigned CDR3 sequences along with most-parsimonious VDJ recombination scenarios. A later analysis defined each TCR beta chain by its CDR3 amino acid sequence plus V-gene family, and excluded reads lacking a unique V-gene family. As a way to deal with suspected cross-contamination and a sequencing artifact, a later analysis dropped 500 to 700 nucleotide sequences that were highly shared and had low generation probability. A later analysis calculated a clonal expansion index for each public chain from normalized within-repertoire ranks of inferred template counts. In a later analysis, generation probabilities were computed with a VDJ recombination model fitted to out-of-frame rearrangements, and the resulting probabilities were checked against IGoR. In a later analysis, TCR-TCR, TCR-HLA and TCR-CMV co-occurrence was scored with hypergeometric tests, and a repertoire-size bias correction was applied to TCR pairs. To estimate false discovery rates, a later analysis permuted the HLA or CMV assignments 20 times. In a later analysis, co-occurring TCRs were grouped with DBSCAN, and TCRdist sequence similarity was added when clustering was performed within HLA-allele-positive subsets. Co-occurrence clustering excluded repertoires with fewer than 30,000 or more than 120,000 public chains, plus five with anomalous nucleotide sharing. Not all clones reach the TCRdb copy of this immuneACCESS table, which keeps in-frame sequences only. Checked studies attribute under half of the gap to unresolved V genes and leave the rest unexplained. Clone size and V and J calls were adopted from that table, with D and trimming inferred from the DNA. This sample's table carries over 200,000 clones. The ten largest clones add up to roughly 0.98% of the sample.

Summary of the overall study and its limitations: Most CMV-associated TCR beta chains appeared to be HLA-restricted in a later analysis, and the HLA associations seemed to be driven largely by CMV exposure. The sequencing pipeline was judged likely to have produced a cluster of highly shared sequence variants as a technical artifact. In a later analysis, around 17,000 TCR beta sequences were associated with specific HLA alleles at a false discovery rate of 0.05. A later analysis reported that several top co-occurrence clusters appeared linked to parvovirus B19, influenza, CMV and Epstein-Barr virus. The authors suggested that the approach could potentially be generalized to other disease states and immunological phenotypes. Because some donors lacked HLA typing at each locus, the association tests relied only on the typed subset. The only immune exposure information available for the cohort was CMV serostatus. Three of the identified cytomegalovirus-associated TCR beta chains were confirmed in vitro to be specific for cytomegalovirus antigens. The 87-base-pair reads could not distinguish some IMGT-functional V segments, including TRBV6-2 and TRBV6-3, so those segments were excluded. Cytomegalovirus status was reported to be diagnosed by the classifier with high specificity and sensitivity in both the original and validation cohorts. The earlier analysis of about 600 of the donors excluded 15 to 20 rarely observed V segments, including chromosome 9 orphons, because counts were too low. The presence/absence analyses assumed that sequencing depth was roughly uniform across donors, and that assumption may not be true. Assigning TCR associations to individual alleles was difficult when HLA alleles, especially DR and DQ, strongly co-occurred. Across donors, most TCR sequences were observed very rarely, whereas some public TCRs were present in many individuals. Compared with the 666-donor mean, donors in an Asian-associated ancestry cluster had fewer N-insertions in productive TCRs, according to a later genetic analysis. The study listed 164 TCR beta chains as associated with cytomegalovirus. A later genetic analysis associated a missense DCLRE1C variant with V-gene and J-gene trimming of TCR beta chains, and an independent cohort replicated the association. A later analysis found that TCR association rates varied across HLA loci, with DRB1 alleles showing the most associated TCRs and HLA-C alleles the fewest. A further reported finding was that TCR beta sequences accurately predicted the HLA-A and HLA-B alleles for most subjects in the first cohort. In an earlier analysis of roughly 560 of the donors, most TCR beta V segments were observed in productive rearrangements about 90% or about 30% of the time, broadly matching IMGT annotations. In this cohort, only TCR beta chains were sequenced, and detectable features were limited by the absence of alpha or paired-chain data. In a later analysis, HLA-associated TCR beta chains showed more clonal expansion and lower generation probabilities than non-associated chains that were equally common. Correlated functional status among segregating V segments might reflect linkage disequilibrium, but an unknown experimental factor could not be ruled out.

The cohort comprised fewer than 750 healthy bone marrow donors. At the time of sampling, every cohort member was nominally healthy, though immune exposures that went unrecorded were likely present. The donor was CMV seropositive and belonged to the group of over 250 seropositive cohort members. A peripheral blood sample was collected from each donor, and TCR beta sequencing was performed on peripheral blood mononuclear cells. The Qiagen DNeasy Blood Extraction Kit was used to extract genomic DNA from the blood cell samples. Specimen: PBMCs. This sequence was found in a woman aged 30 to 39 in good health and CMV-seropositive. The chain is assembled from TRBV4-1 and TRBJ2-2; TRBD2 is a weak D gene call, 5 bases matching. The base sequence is TGCGCCAGCAGCCAAGTCAAGCGGACCGGGGAGCTGTTTTTT. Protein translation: CASSQVKRTGELFF.